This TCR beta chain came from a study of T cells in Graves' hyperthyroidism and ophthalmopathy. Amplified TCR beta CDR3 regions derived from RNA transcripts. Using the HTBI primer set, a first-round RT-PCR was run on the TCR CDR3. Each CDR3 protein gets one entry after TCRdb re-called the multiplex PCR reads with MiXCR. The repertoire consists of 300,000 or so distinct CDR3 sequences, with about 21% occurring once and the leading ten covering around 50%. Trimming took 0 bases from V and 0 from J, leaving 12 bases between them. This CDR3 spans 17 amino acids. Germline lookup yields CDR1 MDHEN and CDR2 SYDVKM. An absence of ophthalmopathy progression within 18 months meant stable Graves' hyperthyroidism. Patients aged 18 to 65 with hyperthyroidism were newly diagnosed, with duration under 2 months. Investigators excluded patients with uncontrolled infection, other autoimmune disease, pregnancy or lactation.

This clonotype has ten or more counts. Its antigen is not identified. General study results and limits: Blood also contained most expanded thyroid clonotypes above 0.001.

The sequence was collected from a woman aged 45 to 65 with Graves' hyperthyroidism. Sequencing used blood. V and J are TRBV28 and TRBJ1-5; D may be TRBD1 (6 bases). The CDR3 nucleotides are TGTGCCAGCAGTTTATGGAGGGGGATATATAGCAATCAGCCCCAGCATTTT. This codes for CASSLWRGIYSNQPQHF.